Listed below are T cell receptor beta chains from one sample, sequenced in a study of blood T cell repertoires in COVID-19. Method: immunoSEQ multiplex PCR; TCRdb's copy keeps in-frame clones and lacks some. In the table there are some 83,000 clones, around 80% of which are singletons. The specimen was peripheral blood. These receptors were obtained from a man between 60 and 75 years old with active or convalescent COVID-19. Each CDR3 is given with its conserved first and last residue. The order of the fields is V gene, J gene, D gene, clone size, CDR3 protein, CDR3 DNA. The D gene is left open where the match is weak. Not all rows give a size; the values are once, few, many and, for expanded clones, a class.

TRBV15,TRBJ2-5,NA,few,CATSREFHNGWETQYF,TGTGCCACCAGCAGAGAATTTCACAACGGGTGGGAGACCCAGTACTTC
TRBV7-2,TRBJ2-1,NA,NA,CASSPGMGGAYNEQFF,TGTGCCAGCAGCCCAGGAATGGGGGGGGCGTACAATGAGCAGTTCTTC
TRBV6-5,TRBJ2-1,NA,NA,CATTHRGINNEQFF,TGTGCCACCACTCACCGGGGGATAAACAATGAGCAGTTCTTC
TRBV15,TRBJ1-5,TRBD1,NA,CATSRGQGGNQPQHF,TGTGCCACCAGCAGGGGACAGGGGGGTAATCAGCCCCAGCATTTT
TRBV19,TRBJ2-1,NA,few,CASSTVPSSYNEQFF,TGTGCCAGTAGTACCGTCCCCAGCTCCTACAATGAGCAGTTCTTC
TRBV7-3,TRBJ2-1,NA,NA,CASSLAISSYNEQFF,TGTGCCAGCAGCCTTGCCATCAGCTCCTACAATGAGCAGTTCTTC
TRBV5-1,TRBJ2-5,TRBD2,NA,CASRTGLAGAEETQYF,TGCGCCAGCAGAACCGGACTAGCGGGGGCGGAAGAGACCCAGTACTTC
TRBV19,TRBJ1-3,NA,NA,CASSIARQDTIYF,TGTGCCAGTAGTATAGCCCGCCAGGACACCATATATTTT
TRBV4-3,TRBJ1-1,TRBD1,NA,CASSPHRGRNTEAFF,TGCGCCAGCAGCCCCCACAGGGGACGGAACACTGAAGCTTTCTTT
TRBV24-1,TRBJ1-2,NA,NA,CATSDSGTNYGYTF,TGTGCCACCAGTGATTCCGGGACTAACTATGGCTACACCTTC
TRBV5-5,TRBJ1-3,TRBD1,NA,CASSLRTGGRDTIYF,TGTGCCAGCAGCTTACGGACAGGGGGCCGGGATACCATATATTTT
TRBV10-1,TRBJ1-4,NA,once,CASSENGSREKLFF,TGCGCCAGCAGTGAGAACGGGAGCAGAGAAAAACTGTTTTTT
TRBV7-6,TRBJ2-1,NA,NA,CASSLGLENEQFF,TGTGCCAGCAGCTTAGGACTGGAGAATGAGCAGTTCTTC
TRBV6-5,TRBJ2-7,NA,NA,CASSYSPTVRAYEQYF,TGTGCCAGCAGTTACTCCCCGACAGTAAGAGCCTACGAGCAGTACTTC
TRBV7-8,TRBJ1-5,TRBD1,NA,CASSQGTGGFQPQHF,TGTGCCAGCAGCCAAGGGACAGGGGGTTTTCAGCCCCAGCATTTT
TRBV5-1,TRBJ1-3,TRBD1,NA,CASSLSSQGDTIYF,TGCGCCAGCAGCTTGTCTTCCCAGGGGGACACCATATATTTT
TRBV27,TRBJ2-5,TRBD2,NA,CASSAPGLAGEKTQYF,TGTGCCAGCAGTGCCCCGGGACTAGCGGGGGAAAAGACCCAGTACTTC
TRBV12-1,TRBJ1-1,NA,few,CASSFEGQGRGDTEAFF,TGTGCCAGCAGCTTTGAAGGACAGGGGCGAGGGGACACTGAAGCTTTCTTT
TRBV6-2/TRBV6-3,TRBJ2-7,NA,NA,CASSYPFAGITHEQYF,TGTGCCAGCAGTTATCCGTTTGCGGGGATCACCCACGAGCAGTACTTC
TRBV11-2,TRBJ1-5,NA,NA,CASSLGGGVSQPQHF,TGTGCCAGCAGCTTAGGCGGGGGAGTAAGTCAGCCCCAGCATTTT
TRBV6-6,TRBJ1-2,TRBD1,once,CATSPGTGGGLNGYTF,TGTGCCACCAGTCCCGGGACAGGGGGAGGGTTAAATGGCTACACCTTC
TRBV6-6,TRBJ2-2,TRBD1,NA,CASSRHRGHKSTGELFF,TGTGCCAGCAGTCGACACAGGGGGCATAAATCCACCGGGGAGCTGTTTTTT
TRBV18,TRBJ2-1,NA,NA,CASSPRLDHNEQFF,TGTGCCAGCTCACCGCGACTAGACCACAATGAGCAGTTCTTC
TRBV7-2,TRBJ1-2,NA,NA,CASSYLWRARDYGYTF,TGTGCCAGCAGCTACTTGTGGAGGGCCAGGGACTATGGCTACACCTTC
TRBV9,TRBJ1-1,TRBD1,NA,CASSTGTGWSHNTEAFF,TGTGCCAGCAGCACCGGGACAGGGTGGTCGCACAACACTGAAGCTTTCTTT
TRBV4-3,TRBJ1-2,NA,NA,CASSQETENYGYTF,TGCGCCAGCAGCCAAGAAACAGAAAACTATGGCTACACCTTC
TRBV10-1,TRBJ1-1,NA,NA,CASPRQAVMNTEAFF,TGCGCCAGCCCCCGACAGGCGGTCATGAACACTGAAGCTTTCTTT
TRBV6-2/TRBV6-3,TRBJ1-6,TRBD1,NA,CASSIGTGSPLHF,TGTGCCAGCAGTATCGGGACAGGATCACCCCTCCACTTT
TRBV5-6,TRBJ2-5,TRBD1,NA,CASSHDRGWTQYF,TGTGCCAGCAGCCATGACAGGGGATGGACCCAGTACTTC
TRBV19,TRBJ1-5,NA,NA,CASSILGGSSNQPQHF,TGTGCCAGTAGTATATTAGGAGGGTCGAGCAATCAGCCCCAGCATTTT
TRBV10-1,TRBJ1-2,NA,NA,CANGGGSYGYTF,TGCGCCAACGGGGGGGGTAGCTATGGCTACACCTTC
TRBV7-9,TRBJ1-2,NA,once,CASSLVPGGYGYTF,TGTGCCAGCAGCTTAGTTCCGGGTGGCTATGGCTACACCTTC
TRBV2,TRBJ1-4,NA,NA,CASTEALATNEKLFF,TGTGCCAGCACGGAGGCCCTTGCAACTAATGAAAAACTGTTTTTT
TRBV4-3,TRBJ1-3,NA,NA,CASSQDLARGTGNTIYF,TGCGCCAGCAGCCAAGACTTGGCCAGGGGAACTGGAAACACCATATATTTT
TRBV30,TRBJ1-1,NA,NA,CAWRKKGLQGTEAFF,TGTGCCTGGCGTAAAAAGGGACTGCAGGGCACTGAAGCTTTCTTT
TRBV5-4,TRBJ1-5,TRBD1,NA,CASSRDRDQPQHF,TGTGCCAGCAGCCGAGACAGGGATCAGCCCCAGCATTTT
TRBV27,TRBJ2-7,TRBD1,few,CASSHRTGGLYEQYF,TGTGCCAGCAGTCACCGGACAGGGGGCTTATACGAGCAGTACTTC
TRBV6-1,TRBJ2-7,TRBD1,NA,CASSEDRGRGEQYF,TGTGCCAGCAGTGAGGACAGGGGGCGGGGTGAGCAGTACTTC
TRBV7-2,TRBJ2-3,NA,NA,CASSLETSTDTQYF,TGTGCCAGCAGCTTAGAAACTAGCACAGATACGCAGTATTTT
TRBV5-1,TRBJ2-3,NA,NA,CASSLGGGGAGDTQYF,TGCGCCAGCAGCTTGGGAGGTGGGGGGGCCGGAGATACGCAGTATTTT
TRBV5-4,TRBJ2-1,NA,large,CASSLDRVNEQFF,TGTGCCAGCAGCTTGGACAGGGTCAATGAGCAGTTCTTC
TRBV11-3,TRBJ2-1,NA,NA,CASSLDGQGPYNEQFF,TGTGCCAGCAGCTTAGACGGGCAGGGTCCCTACAATGAGCAGTTCTTC